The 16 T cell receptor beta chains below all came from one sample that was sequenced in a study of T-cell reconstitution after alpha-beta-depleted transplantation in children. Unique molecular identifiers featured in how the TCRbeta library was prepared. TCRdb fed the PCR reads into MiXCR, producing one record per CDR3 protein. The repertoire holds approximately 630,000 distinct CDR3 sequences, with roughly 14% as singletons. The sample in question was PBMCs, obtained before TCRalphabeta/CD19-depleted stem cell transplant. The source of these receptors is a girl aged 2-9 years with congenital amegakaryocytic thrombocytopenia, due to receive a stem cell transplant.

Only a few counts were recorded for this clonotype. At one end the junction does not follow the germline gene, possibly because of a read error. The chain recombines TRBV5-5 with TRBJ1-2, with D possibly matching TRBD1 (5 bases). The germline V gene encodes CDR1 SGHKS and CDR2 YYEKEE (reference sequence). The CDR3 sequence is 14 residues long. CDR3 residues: CASSLPGIRYGYPF. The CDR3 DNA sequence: TGTGCCAGCAGCTTACCAGGGATACGGTATGGCTACCCCTTC.

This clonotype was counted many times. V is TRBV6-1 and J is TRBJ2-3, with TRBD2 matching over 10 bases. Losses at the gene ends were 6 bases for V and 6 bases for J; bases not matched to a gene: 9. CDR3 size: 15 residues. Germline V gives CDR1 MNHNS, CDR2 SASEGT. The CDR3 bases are TGTGCCAGCAGGGGACTAGCGCCCTCCCTGGATACGCAGTATTTT. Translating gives CASRGLAPSLDTQYF.

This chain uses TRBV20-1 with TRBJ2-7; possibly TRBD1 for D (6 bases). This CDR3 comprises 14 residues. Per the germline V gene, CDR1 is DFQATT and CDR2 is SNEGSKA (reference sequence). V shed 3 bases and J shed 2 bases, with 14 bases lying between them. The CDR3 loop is CSASLWDKTYEQYF. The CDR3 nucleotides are TGCAGTGCTAGTCTCTGGGACAAGACCTACGAGCAGTACTTC.

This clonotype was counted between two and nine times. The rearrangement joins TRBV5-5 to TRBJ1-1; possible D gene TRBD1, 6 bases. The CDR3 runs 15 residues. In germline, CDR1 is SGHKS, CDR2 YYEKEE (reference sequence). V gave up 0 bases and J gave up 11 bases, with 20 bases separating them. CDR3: CASSLGGGVPKGAFF. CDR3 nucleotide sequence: TGTGCCAGCAGCTTGGGCGGGGGCGTACCGAAAGGGGCTTTCTTT. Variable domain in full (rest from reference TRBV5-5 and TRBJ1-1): DAGVTQSPTHLIKTRGQQVTLRCSPISGHKSVSWYQQVLGQGPQFIFQYYEKEERGRGNFPDRFSARQFPNYSSELNVNALLLGDSALYLCASSLGGGVPKGAFFGQGTRLTVV.

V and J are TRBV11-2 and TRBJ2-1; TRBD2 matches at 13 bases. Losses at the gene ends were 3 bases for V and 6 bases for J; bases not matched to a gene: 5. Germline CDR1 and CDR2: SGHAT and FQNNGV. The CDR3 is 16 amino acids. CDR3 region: CASSFRTSGSFNEQFF. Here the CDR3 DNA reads TGTGCCAGCAGCTTTAGGACTAGCGGGAGTTTCAATGAGCAGTTCTTC.

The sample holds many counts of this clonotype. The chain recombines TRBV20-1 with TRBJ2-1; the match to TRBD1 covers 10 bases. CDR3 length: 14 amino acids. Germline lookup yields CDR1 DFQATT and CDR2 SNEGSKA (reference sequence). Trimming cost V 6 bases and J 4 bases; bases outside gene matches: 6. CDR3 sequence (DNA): TGCAGTGCCCTAGACAGGGGGCAGTACAATGAGCAGTTCTTC. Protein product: CSALDRGQYNEQFF.

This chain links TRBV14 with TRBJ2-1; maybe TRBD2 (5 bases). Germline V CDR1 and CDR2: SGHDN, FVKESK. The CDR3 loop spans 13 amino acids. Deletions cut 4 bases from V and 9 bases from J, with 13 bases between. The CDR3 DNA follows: TGTGCCAGCAGCCGTCGAGAGGGCGGTGAGCAGTTCTTC. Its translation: CASSRREGGEQFF.

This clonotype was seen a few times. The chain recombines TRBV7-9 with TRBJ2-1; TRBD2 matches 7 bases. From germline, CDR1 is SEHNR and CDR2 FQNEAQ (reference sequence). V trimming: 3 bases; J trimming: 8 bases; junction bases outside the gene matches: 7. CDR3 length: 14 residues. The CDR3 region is CASSFSGGGYEQFF. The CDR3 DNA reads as TGTGCCAGCAGCTTCTCGGGAGGCGGTTATGAGCAGTTCTTC. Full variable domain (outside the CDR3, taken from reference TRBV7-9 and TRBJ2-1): DTGVSQNPRHKITKRGQNVTFRCDPISEHNRLYWYRQTLGQGPEFLTYFQNEAQLEKSRLLSDRFSAERPKGSFSTLEIQRTEQGDSAMYLCASSFSGGGYEQFFGPGTRLTVL.

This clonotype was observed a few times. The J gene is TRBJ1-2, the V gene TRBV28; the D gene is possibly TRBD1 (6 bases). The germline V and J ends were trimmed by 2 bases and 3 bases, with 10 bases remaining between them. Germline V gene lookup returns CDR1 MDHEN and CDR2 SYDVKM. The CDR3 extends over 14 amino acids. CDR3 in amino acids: CASSLPGADYGYTF. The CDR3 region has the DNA TGTGCCAGCAGTTTACCGGGGGCGGACTATGGCTACACCTTC.

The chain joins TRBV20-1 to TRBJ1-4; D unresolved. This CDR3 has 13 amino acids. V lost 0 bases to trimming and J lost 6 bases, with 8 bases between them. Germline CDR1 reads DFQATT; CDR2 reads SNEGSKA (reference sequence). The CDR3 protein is CSAREREYEKLFF. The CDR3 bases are TGCAGTGCTAGAGAACGGGAATATGAAAAACTGTTTTTT.

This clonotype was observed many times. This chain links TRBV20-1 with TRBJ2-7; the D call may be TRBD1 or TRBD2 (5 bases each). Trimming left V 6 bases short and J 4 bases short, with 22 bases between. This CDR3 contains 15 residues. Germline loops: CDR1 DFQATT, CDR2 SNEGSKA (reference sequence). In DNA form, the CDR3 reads TGCAGTGCCTCTGGGGGACCGAGAGGCTTTTACGAGCAGTACTTC. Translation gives CSASGGPRGFYEQYF.

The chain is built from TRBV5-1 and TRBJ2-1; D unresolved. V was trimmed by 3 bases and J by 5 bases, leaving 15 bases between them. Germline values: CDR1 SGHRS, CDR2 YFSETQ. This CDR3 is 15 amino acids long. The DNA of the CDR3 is TGCGCCAGCAGCTGGACCACGGACGTGAACAATGAGCAGTTCTTC. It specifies CASSWTTDVNNEQFF.

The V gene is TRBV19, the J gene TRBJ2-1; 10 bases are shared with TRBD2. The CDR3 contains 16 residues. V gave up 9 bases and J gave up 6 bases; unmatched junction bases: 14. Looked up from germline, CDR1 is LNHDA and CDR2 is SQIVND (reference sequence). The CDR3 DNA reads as TGTGCCAGCTGTCAGCTAGCGGGAGTTTCAGTCAATGAGCAGTTCTTC. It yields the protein CASCQLAGVSVNEQFF. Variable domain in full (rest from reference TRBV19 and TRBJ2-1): DGGITQSPKYLFRKEGQNVTLSCEQNLNHDAMYWYRQDPGQGLRLIYYSQIVNDFQKGDIAEGYSVSREKKESFPLTVTSAQKNPTAFYLCASCQLAGVSVNEQFFGPGTRLTVL.

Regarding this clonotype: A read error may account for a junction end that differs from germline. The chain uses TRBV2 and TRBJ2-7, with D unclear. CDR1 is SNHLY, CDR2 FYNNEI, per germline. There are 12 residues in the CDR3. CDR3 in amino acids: CASRPLSFEQYF. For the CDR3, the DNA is TGTGCCAGCAGGCCCCTCTCCTTCGAGCAGTACTTC.

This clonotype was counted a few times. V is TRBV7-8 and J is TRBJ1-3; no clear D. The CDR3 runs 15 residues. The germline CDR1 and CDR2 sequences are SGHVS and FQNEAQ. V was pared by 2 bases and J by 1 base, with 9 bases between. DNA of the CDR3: TGTGCCAGCAGCTTATCGTGGAGGTCTGGAAACACCATATATTTT. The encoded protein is CASSLSWRSGNTIYF.

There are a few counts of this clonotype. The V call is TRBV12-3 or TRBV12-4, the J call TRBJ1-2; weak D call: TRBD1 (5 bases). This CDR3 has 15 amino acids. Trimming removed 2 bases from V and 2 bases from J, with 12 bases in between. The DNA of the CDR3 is TGTGCCAGCAGTTTAAAGTCAGGGTCCAACTATGGCTACACCTTC. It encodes CASSLKSGSNYGYTF.